This passage covers 30 T cell receptor beta chains from one sample sequenced in a study of molecular identifiers for immune sequencing clone quantification. TCRdb recomputed calls from the PCR reads with MiXCR, one row per CDR3 protein. In the table there are 85,000 to 130,000 distinct CDR3 sequences, roughly a third of which are singletons. The specimen sequenced was naive CD8+ T cells from blood, with Jurkat cell RNA spiked in. Subset: FACS-sorted CD8+CD4-CCR7+CD45RA+ naive T cells. All receptors derive from a human donor in good health. Some libraries in this study had Jurkat cell RNA spiked in.

A remark on this clonotype: This may stem from a read error, because a much larger clone lies one nucleotide away. The V call is TRBV9, the J call TRBJ2-3; TRBD1 or TRBD2 may be the D gene (6 bases each). The CDR3 sequence is 14 residues long. Germline V gives CDR1 SGDLS, CDR2 YYNGEE. CDR3 sequence reads: CASTGTLTGDSQYF. The DNA for the CDR3 is TGTGCCAGCACGGGGACACTTACGGGAGATTCGCAGTATTTT.

V gene TRBV21-1 combines with J gene TRBJ2-4; TRBD1, the table's D call, lacks a check against the DNA. TRBV21-1 is annotated as a pseudogene. The CDR3 runs to 16 residues. DNA of the CDR3: TGTGCCAGCAGCCAAATACAGGGAATAGCCAAAAATATTCAGTACTTC. It translates to CASSQIQGIAKNIQYF.

The chain joins TRBV18 to TRBJ2-1; no definite D call. This CDR3 region has 12 residues. V gave up 3 bases and J gave up 8 bases, with 8 bases separating them. CDR1 is KGHSH, CDR2 LQKENI, per germline. This CDR3 reads CASSPSADEQFF. The CDR3, as DNA: TGTGCCAGCTCACCGAGTGCCGATGAGCAGTTCTTC.

This clonotype was seen a handful of times. This rearrangement joins TRBV18 to TRBJ1-1; D ambiguous. The germline CDR1 and CDR2 sequences are KGHSH and LQKENI. V lost 6 bases and J lost 6, with 20 bases in between. The CDR3 covers 15 residues. The CDR3 DNA sequence: TGTGCCAGCTCTTCCACGTCTGGCAGGAGAGCTGAAGCTTTCTTT. It yields the protein CASSSTSGRRAEAFF.

This clonotype was counted between two and nine times. The V gene is TRBV12-5, the J gene TRBJ2-1, with D possibly TRBD2 on 5 matching bases. Germline lookup yields CDR1 LGHNT and CDR2 FRNRAP. Trimming shortened V by 5 bases and J by 7 bases, and 12 bases separated the two germline ends. CDR3 size: 13 residues. CDR3 in DNA: TGTGCTAGTGGTACGGACTCCAAGAATGAGCAGTTCTTC. This gives the protein CASGTDSKNEQFF.

The chain is built from TRBV9 and TRBJ1-1, with TRBD1 as a possible D gene (5 bases). V was clipped by 4 bases and J by 0 bases, with 10 bases between them. Germline values: CDR1 SGDLS, CDR2 YYNGEE. The CDR3 consists of 14 residues. Here the CDR3 DNA reads TGTGCCAGCAGCAAAGGGGTTATGAACACTGAAGCTTTCTTT. Protein product: CASSKGVMNTEAFF.

This clonotype was counted a few times. The chain is built from TRBV7-8 and TRBJ2-7; D unclear. Deletions cut 3 bases from V and 1 base from J, with 7 bases between. Looked up from germline, CDR1 is SGHVS and CDR2 is FQNEAQ. The CDR3 is 13 residues long. CDR3 DNA: TGTGCCAGCAGCTTTTTGGGTTCCTACGAGCAGTACTTC. Residues: CASSFLGSYEQYF.

Points on this clonotype: A much larger clone is a single base away; this may be a read error. Since no conserved phenylalanine or tryptophan closes the CDR3, a read error is the likely cause. The chain uses TRBV6-5 and TRBJ1-2; D uncertain. Germline values: CDR1 MNHEY, CDR2 SVGAGI. The CDR3 contains 12 residues. Trimming removed 5 bases from V and 8 bases from J, with 12 bases in between. In nucleotides, the CDR3 is TGTGCCAGCAGTCCCGGCCAAAGAGGCTACACCCTC. Translation: CASSPGQRGYTL.

The chain's CDR3 is CASSLWEPTDTQYF. CDR3 bases: TGTGCCAGCAGTTTATGGGAGCCTACAGATACGCAGTATTTT. This chain uses TRBV27 with TRBJ2-3; weak D call: TRBD2 (5 bases). CDR3 length: 14 amino acids. The V gene's germline CDR1 is MNHEY and CDR2 SMNVEV (reference sequence). V gave up 1 base and J gave up 3 bases, with 8 bases separating them.

This clonotype was observed a handful of times. The J gene is TRBJ2-1, the V gene TRBV5-4; 10 nucleotides match TRBD2. The CDR3 spans 14 residues. Germline trimming cut 4 bases from V and 5 bases from J; bases unmatched to any gene: 3. CDR1 and CDR2 from the germline V gene are SGHNT and YYREEE (reference sequence). The CDR3 nucleotides read TGTGCCAGCAGCGCTCTAGCGGGAGACAATGAGCAGTTCTTC. As protein: CASSALAGDNEQFF. Looking up the rest from reference TRBV5-4 and TRBJ2-1 gives the full variable domain: ETGVTQSPTHLIKTRGQQVTLRCSSQSGHNTVSWYQQALGQGPQFIFQYYREEENGRGNFPPRFSGLQFPNYSSELNVNALELDDSALYLCASSALAGDNEQFFGPGTRLTVL.

The CDR3 loop is CSASSSGGRANEQYF. CDR3 DNA: TGCAGTGCTAGTTCGTCTGGTGGCCGGGCAAACGAGCAGTACTTC. The chain recombines TRBV20-1 with TRBJ2-7; D unresolved. Germline V CDR1 and CDR2: DFQATT, SNEGSKA (reference sequence). V was pared by 3 bases and J by 5 bases, with 20 bases between. CDR3 length equals 15 residues.

Comments on this clonotype: A much larger clone sits a single nucleotide away, making a read error possible. This chain connects TRBV4-3 to TRBJ2-3, with D uncertain. Germline V gives CDR1 LGHNA, CDR2 YSLEER. V was clipped by 0 bases and J by 6 bases, with 13 bases between them. The CDR3 is 15 amino acids. CDR3 protein: CASSQEERIRDTQYF. The CDR3 DNA follows: TGCGCCAGCAGCCAAGAGGAGCGTATAAGGGATACGCAGTATTTT.

This sequence joins TRBV7-9 and TRBJ1-1; tentative D call: TRBD1 (5 bases). This CDR3 region has 13 residues. Germline V gene sequence: CDR1 SEHNR, CDR2 FQNEAQ (reference sequence). With 5 bases removed from V and 4 bases from J, the gap between germline ends came to 11 bases. CDR3 bases: TGTGCCAGCAGCCCTCGGGGGGGCACTGAAGCTTTCTTT. Translated: CASSPRGGTEAFF. Drawing the rest from reference TRBV7-9 and TRBJ1-1, the complete variable domain is DTGVSQNPRHKITKRGQNVTFRCDPISEHNRLYWYRQTLGQGPEFLTYFQNEAQLEKSRLLSDRFSAERPKGSFSTLEIQRTEQGDSAMYLCASSPRGGTEAFFGQGTRLTVV.

Concerning this clonotype itself: This could be a read error, since a much larger clone is one nucleotide away. This chain links TRBV6-2 or TRBV6-3 with TRBJ1-1; D might be TRBD1 (5 bases). V was trimmed by 5 bases and J by 0 bases, leaving 16 bases between them. CDR1 is MNHEY and CDR2 is SVGEGT in the germline V gene. The CDR3 totals 16 residues. CDR3 in DNA: TGTGCCAGCAGTCCCCGCGACGGGGGATTGAACACTGAAGCTTTCTTT. Amino acids: CASSPRDGGLNTEAFF.

V gene TRBV5-1 combines with J gene TRBJ2-2; no definite D call. This CDR3 has 12 amino acids. Germline assignment: CDR1 SGHRS and CDR2 YFSETQ. V lost 6 bases to trimming and J lost 4 bases, with 7 bases between them. The CDR3 bases are TGCGCCAGCATAATGAGCACCGGGGAGCTGTTTTTT. Its translation is CASIMSTGELFF.

The chain combines TRBV13 with TRBJ1-5; the D is unclear. The V gene's germline CDR1 is PRHDT and CDR2 FYEKMQ (reference sequence). The CDR3 consists of 13 residues. V was trimmed by 1 base and J by 7 bases, leaving 8 bases between them. The CDR3 DNA reads TGTGCCAGCAGCTTAGCCCGTGAACAGCCCCAGCATTTT. Translation gives CASSLAREQPQHF.

This CDR3 is CASSYQTQGLYF. The CDR3, as DNA: TGTGCCAGCAGCTACCAAACACAGGGTCTGTACTTC. The rearrangement links TRBV11-2 to TRBJ2-7, with D maybe TRBD1 (6 bases). The V and J ends lost 4 bases and 12 bases respectively, with 16 bases between them. Germline CDR1 and CDR2: SGHAT and FQNNGV. CDR3 length equals 12 residues.

This clonotype has only a few counts. V and J are TRBV18 and TRBJ2-5; 7 bases agree with TRBD2. The CDR3 has 14 residues. Germline V gene data show CDR1 as KGHSH and CDR2 as LQKENI. The trim removed 4 bases at V and 2 bases at J, leaving 4 bases unmatched. Here the CDR3 reads CASSLLAEQETQYF. In DNA form, the CDR3 reads TGTGCCAGCTCACTCCTAGCGGAACAAGAGACCCAGTACTTC.

This clonotype was seen a handful of times. This chain uses TRBV11-2 with TRBJ2-7; D is perhaps TRBD1 or TRBD2 (5 bases each). The CDR3 runs to 14 residues. CDR1 is SGHAT, CDR2 FQNNGV, per germline. Trimming left V 3 bases short and J 3 bases short, with 12 bases between. The DNA of the CDR3 is TGTGCCAGCAGCTTCGGGTTGAGGGGCTACGAGCAGTACTTC. It is translated as CASSFGLRGYEQYF.

This clonotype was recorded a few times. The chain carries TRBV6-5 and TRBJ2-7; 7 bases align to TRBD2. The germline V gene encodes CDR1 MNHEY and CDR2 SVGAGI. The CDR3 has 13 amino acids. Unmatched junction bases numbered 2, after V lost 6 bases and J lost 0 bases. CDR3 amino acids: CASRGDYSYEQYF. In DNA, the CDR3 is TGTGCCAGCAGGGGGGACTACTCCTACGAGCAGTACTTC.

Notes on this clonotype: It may be a read error: a sequence one base away is much more abundant. The gene calls are TRBV2 and TRBJ2-7; D remains ambiguous. V gave up 5 bases and J gave up 6 bases, with 17 bases separating them. The CDR3 has 14 amino acids. In germline, CDR1 is SNHLY, CDR2 FYNNEI. The CDR3 DNA reads TGTGCCAGCAGTATGGCCTGGGGTCAATGCGAGCAGTACTTC. Translating gives CASSMAWGQCEQYF.

In its sample, this clonotype was seen many times. The chain recombines TRBV5-6 with TRBJ2-2; D not resolved. From germline, CDR1 is SGHDT and CDR2 YYEEEE. V was pared by 4 bases and J by 1 base, with 11 bases between. The CDR3 runs 15 residues. CDR3 in amino acids: CASSRVPGNTGELFF. The CDR3 nucleotides are TGTGCCAGCAGCCGGGTCCCAGGGAACACCGGGGAGCTGTTTTTT.

This clonotype was seen only a few times. The gene calls are TRBV6-2 or TRBV6-3 and TRBJ2-5, with a tentative D call TRBD2 (5 bases). Trimming stripped 5 bases from V and 1 base from J, with 8 bases between. This CDR3 has 13 residues. Germline-derived CDR1 and CDR2 are MNHEY and SVGEGT. The CDR3 reads CASSTRAQETQYF. DNA of the CDR3: TGTGCCAGCAGTACGCGGGCCCAAGAGACCCAGTACTTC.

This chain joins TRBV15 and TRBJ2-7, with 9 bases identical to TRBD1. Germline V gene sequence: CDR1 LNHNV, CDR2 YYDKDF (reference sequence). The CDR3 is 16 residues long. J lost 6 bases, V lost 0 bases, and 9 bases had no gene match. The CDR3 nucleotides read TGTGCCACCAGCAGAGATTGGGCACAGGGGGCGAGCGAGCAGTACTTC. This gives the protein CATSRDWAQGASEQYF.

Details on this clonotype: This may be a read error: a much more frequent sequence differs by one nucleotide. The CDR3 loop reads CASSQEGTGIEQSF. The CDR3 DNA reads as TGCGCCAGCAGCCAAGAAGGTACGGGAATTGAGCAGTCCTTC. The J gene is TRBJ2-1, the V gene TRBV4-1; perhaps TRBD2 as D (5 bases). This CDR3 is 14 amino acids long. In germline, CDR1 is MGHRA, CDR2 YSYEKL.

The rearrangement uses TRBV5-1 and TRBJ1-3; D gene ambiguous. Trimming shortened V by 1 base and J by 0 bases, and 14 bases separated the two germline ends. The CDR3 runs to 17 residues. Per the germline V gene, CDR1 is SGHRS and CDR2 is YFSETQ. The CDR3 bases are TGCGCCAGCAGCTTGTGGTCAGTGGAGGACTCTGGAAACACCATATATTTT. Translated, it gives CASSLWSVEDSGNTIYF.

This clonotype was seen only a few times. The rearrangement joins TRBV4-1 to TRBJ2-7; 7 bases are a match to TRBD1. J lost 7 bases, V lost 4 bases, and 10 bases had no gene match. Germline values: CDR1 MGHRA, CDR2 YSYEKL. CDR3 length: 14 residues. The CDR3 protein is CASSPNPGQQEQYF. The CDR3 DNA reads as TGCGCCAGCAGCCCAAACCCGGGACAGCAAGAGCAGTACTTC.

With regard to this clonotype: The CDR3 carries no conserved terminal phenylalanine or tryptophan, so it likely arises from a read error. The chain has TRBV28 and TRBJ2-3; no clear D. The CDR3 sequence is 16 residues long. Germline CDR1 and CDR2: MDHEN and SYDVKM. CDR3 bases: TGTGCCAGCAGCTCCCTCGACAAGCTAAGTAAAGATGCGCAGTATTAT. The encoded protein is CASSSLDKLSKDAQYY.

This clonotype was counted a few times. V usage is TRBV6-2 or TRBV6-3 and J usage is TRBJ2-5; no definite D call. The V gene's germline CDR1 is MNHEY and CDR2 SVGEGT. The CDR3 runs to 11 residues. V was pared by 0 bases and J by 7 bases, with 3 bases between. CDR3 nucleotide sequence: TGTGCCAGCAGTTACTCGGGGACCCAGTACTTC. Residues: CASSYSGTQYF.

This clonotype was counted ten times or more. The gene calls are TRBV19 and TRBJ2-7; no definite D call. V was cut by 5 bases and J by 2 bases, with 7 bases left in between. Germline CDR1 and CDR2: LNHDA and SQIVND (reference sequence). The CDR3 is made up of 12 amino acids. CDR3 residues: CASSPSPYEQYF. The CDR3 nucleotides read TGTGCCAGTAGTCCCAGCCCCTACGAGCAGTACTTC.